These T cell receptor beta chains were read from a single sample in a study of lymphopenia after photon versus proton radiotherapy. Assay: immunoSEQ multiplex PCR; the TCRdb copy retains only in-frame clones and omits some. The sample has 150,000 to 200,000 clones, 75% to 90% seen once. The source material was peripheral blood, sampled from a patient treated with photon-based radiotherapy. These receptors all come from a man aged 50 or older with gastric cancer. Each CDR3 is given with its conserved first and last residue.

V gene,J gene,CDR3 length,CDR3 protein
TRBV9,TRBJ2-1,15,CASSPSGLAYNEQFF
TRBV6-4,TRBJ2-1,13,CASSELAGGEQFF
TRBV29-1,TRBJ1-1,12,CSVGTGDTEAFF
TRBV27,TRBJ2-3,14,CASSLGKSTDTQYF
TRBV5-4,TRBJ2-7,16,CASSTVMGIDSYEQYF
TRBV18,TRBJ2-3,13,CASDLRGEDTQYF
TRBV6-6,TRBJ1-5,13,CASSSGTELPQHF
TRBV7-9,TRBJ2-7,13,CASSLVAGGGQYF
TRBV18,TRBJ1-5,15,CASSPFQAGNQPQHF
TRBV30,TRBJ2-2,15,CAWSVGLTNTGELFF
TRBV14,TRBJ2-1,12,CASSQVENEQFF
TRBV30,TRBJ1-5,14,CAWSGRGGGQPQHF
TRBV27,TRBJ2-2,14,CASRGTSPSGELFF
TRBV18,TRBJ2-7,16,CASSPHDSAVSYEQYF
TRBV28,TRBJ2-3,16,CASSSLGGVGLDTQYF
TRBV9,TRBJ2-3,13,CASSGGEADTQYF
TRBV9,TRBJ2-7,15,CASSGYAGQGHEQYF
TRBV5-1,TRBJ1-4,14,CASSLGQGNEKLFF
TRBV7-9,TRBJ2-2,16,CASSRPGTGHTGELFF
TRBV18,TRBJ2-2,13,CASSPSRGGELFF
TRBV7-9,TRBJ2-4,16,CASSLDDTVAKNIQYF
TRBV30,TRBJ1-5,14,CAWSVGGGNQPQHF
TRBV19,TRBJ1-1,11,CARDNVGEAFF
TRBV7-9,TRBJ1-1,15,CASSSSDRGLTEAFF
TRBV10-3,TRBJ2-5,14,CAISEDSIQETQYF
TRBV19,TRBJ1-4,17,CASSKDRADATNEKLFF
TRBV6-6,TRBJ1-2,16,CASSYSDRGIGYGYTF
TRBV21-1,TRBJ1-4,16,CASSKEVLTTNEKLFF
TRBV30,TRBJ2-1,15,CAWSVRGRAGNEQFF
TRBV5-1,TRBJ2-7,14,CASSPGTAPYEQYF
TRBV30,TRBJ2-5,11,CAWSWGETQYF
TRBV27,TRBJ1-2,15,CASSWTGGPGYGYTF
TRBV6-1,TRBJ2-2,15,CASSFTSGRDGELFF
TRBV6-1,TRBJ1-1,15,CASSDALDRGTEAFF
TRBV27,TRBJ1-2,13,CASSPYSGGGYTF
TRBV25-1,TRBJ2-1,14,CASSGGLFPDEQFF
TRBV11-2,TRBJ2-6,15,CASSGVSSGANVLTF
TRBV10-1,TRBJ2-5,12,CASYSLQETQYF
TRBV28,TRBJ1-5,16,CASSSFDRGLNQPQHF
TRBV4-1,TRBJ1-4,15,CASSQVKGGGEKLFF
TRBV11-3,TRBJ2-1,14,CASSLRGIGNEQFF
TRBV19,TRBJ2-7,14,CASSRTEKDYEQYF
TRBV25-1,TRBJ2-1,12,CASRGGPNEQFF
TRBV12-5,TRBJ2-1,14,CASARRQTYNEQFF
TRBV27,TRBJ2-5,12,CASTSSGETQYF
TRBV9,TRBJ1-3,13,CASSGQPDDTIYF
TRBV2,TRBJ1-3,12,CASSETGNTIYF
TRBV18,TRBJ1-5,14,CASSPDSNNQPQHF
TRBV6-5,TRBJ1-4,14,CASRNGGGGEKLFF
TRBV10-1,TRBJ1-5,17,CASSENREEYSNQPQHF
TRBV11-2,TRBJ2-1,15,CASSPGSGRYNEQFF
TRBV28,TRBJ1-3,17,CASSPGQGGRSGNTIYF
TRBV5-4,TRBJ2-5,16,CASSPAGRAAGETQYF
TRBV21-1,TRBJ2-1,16,CASSKESGVAYNEQFF
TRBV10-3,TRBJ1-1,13,CAISEGQGTEAFF